A selection of T cell receptor beta chains follows, all from one sample in a study of shared clonotypes between healthy human individuals. Data came from immunoSEQ multiplex PCR; TCRdb stores just in-frame clones and leaves some out. The table lists 650,000 to 800,000 clones, approximately 72% of them singletons. Sequencing used memory CD4+ T cells sorted from blood. Every receptor here comes from a woman younger than 45 in good health. CDR3s include the opening cysteine and the closing phenylalanine or tryptophan. D genes are given only for firm matches. Some rows mark clone size as missing; the rest say once, few, many or name a class of expanded clone.

clone_size j_call d_call v_call cdr3_nt cdr3_aa
few TRBJ1-2 - TRBV30 TGTGCCTGGAGTGCTGCGACCTATGGCTACACCTTC CAWSAATYGYTF
few TRBJ2-1 - TRBV20-1 TGCAGTGCTAGCGACAACAATGAGCAGTTCTTC CSASDNNEQFF
few TRBJ2-1 - TRBV9 TGTGCCAGCAGCGAGCGGGCCAACGATGAGCAGTTCTTC CASSERANDEQFF
few TRBJ2-3 - TRBV6-5 TGTGCCAGCAGTGAAAACGCAGATACGCAGTATTTT CASSENADTQYF
- TRBJ2-3 - TRBV18 TGTGCCAGCTCACCCGGCAGCACAGATACGCAGTATTTT CASSPGSTDTQYF
- TRBJ2-5 TRBD2 TRBV18 TGTGCCAGCTCCTCGGCTAGCGGGAGTGGTGCAGAGACCCAGTACTTC CASSSASGSGAETQYF
- TRBJ1-4 TRBD1 TRBV7-9 TGTGCCAGCAGCCTACAGGGGACGGGTGAAAAACTGTTTTTT CASSLQGTGEKLFF
- TRBJ1-1 - TRBV5-1 TGCGCCAGCAGCCCGGGGGGGTTGAACACTGAAGCTTTCTTT CASSPGGLNTEAFF
- TRBJ2-5 TRBD2 TRBV5-1 TGCGCCAGCAGCCTAGGACTAGCGGGAGTGGAGACCCAGTACTTC CASSLGLAGVETQYF
once TRBJ2-5 TRBD2 TRBV6-1 TGTGCCAGCAGTTTAGCTAGCGGGAGTTCCGAGACCCAGTACTTC CASSLASGSSETQYF
- TRBJ1-2 - TRBV6-1 TGTGCCAGCAGTGAAGCAGACCGCAACTTCTATGGCTACACCTTC CASSEADRNFYGYTF
- TRBJ2-5 - TRBV5-1 TGCGCCAGCAGCTCCCTCCAAGAGACCCAGTACTTC CASSSLQETQYF
- TRBJ1-1 - TRBV19 TGTGCCAGTAAGAAATGGGCCGACACTGAAGCTTTCTTT CASKKWADTEAFF
once TRBJ1-5 TRBD1 TRBV7-6 TGTGCCAGCAGCCACTGCCGGGACAGGGAGAGGGGGCCCCAGCATTTT CASSHCRDRERGPQHF
- TRBJ2-1 - TRBV6-6 TGTGCCAGCAGTTACGCACCAGGCGGAGGGCGAAATGAGCAGTTCTTC CASSYAPGGGRNEQFF
once TRBJ1-5 - TRBV30 TGCGCCTCGCTGTATCGGGTCTCGGGTCAGCCCCAGCATTTT CASLYRVSGQPQHF
few TRBJ1-5 - TRBV27 TGTGCCAGCAGTTTAGACAGAAATAGCAATCAGCCCCAGCATTTT CASSLDRNSNQPQHF
- TRBJ1-2 - TRBV18 TGTGCCAGCTCACCATCTTTCGACATCGATGGCTACACCTTC CASSPSFDIDGYTF
- TRBJ1-1 TRBD1 TRBV10-3 TGTGCCATCAGTGAGCCGGGACAGGCGAACACTGAAGCTTTCTTT CAISEPGQANTEAFF
many TRBJ2-1 - TRBV6-4 TGTGCCAGCAGAGATATCGCTAGCGATAGCGATGAGCAGTTCTTC CASRDIASDSDEQFF
few TRBJ1-2 TRBD1 TRBV5-1 TGCGCCAGCAGCGCCGGGACAGGTATTAACTATGGCTACACCTTC CASSAGTGINYGYTF
- TRBJ2-7 TRBD2 TRBV19 TGTGCCAGTATGGGCGGGAGCTCCTACGAGCAGTACTTC CASMGGSSYEQYF
- TRBJ2-2 TRBD2 TRBV4-1 TGCGCCAGCAGCCAGGGGGGGGACACCGGGGAGCTGTTTTTT CASSQGGDTGELFF
few TRBJ2-7 - TRBV5-4 TGTGCCAGCAGCTTTGGCGAGCAGTACTTC CASSFGEQYF
few TRBJ1-5 - TRBV30 TGTGCCTGGAGTGGACTGATCAATCAGCCCCAGCATTTT CAWSGLINQPQHF
- TRBJ1-1 - TRBV13 TGTGCCAGCCATTTGAACAGGTTTGAAGCTTTCTTT CASHLNRFEAFF
- TRBJ2-5 TRBD1 TRBV7-3 TGTGCCAGCAGCTTAAGAGGGGGCGAAGAGACCCAGTACTTC CASSLRGGEETQYF
few TRBJ2-7 TRBD2 TRBV29-1 TGCAGCGTTGCCGTGGGAGGGCACGAGCAGTACTTC CSVAVGGHEQYF
- TRBJ1-2 - TRBV7-9 TGTGCCAGCAGCTTCTCAGCTAGTGGAACTAAGATCTATGGCTACACCTTC CASSFSASGTKIYGYTF
once TRBJ1-5 - TRBV7-9 TGTGCCAGCAGCTTAGCGTCGGTCAGGGATGGTCAGCCCCAGCATTTT CASSLASVRDGQPQHF
- TRBJ1-2 - TRBV29-1 TGCAGCGTTGGTTCGCTCTCTAACTATGGCTACACCTTC CSVGSLSNYGYTF
- TRBJ2-7 - TRBV19 TGTGCCAGTAGTAATGGTTACGAGCAGTACTTC CASSNGYEQYF
- TRBJ2-1 TRBD2 TRBV5-1 TGCGCCAGCAGCTTTCTAGCGGGAGACCCTAACAATGAGCAGTTCTTC CASSFLAGDPNNEQFF
- TRBJ2-5 TRBD1 TRBV4-1 TGCGCCAGCAGCCAAACGGGACAGGGGATCGAGACCCAGTACTTC CASSQTGQGIETQYF
- TRBJ2-1 - TRBV5-1 TGCGCCAGCAGCTTACGAGAAACCAGCAATGAGCAGTTCTTC CASSLRETSNEQFF
- TRBJ2-1 - TRBV7-9 TGTGCCAGCAGTCAAAGCCTTAATGAGCAGTTCTTC CASSQSLNEQFF
- TRBJ2-1 TRBD2 TRBV30 TGTGCCTGGAGTGTTGGCGGGAGCTTTGTAAATGAGCAGTTCTTC CAWSVGGSFVNEQFF
many TRBJ2-2 - TRBV11-3 TGTGCCAGCAGCTTACAGGGAGGGGAGCTGTTTTTT CASSLQGGELFF
- TRBJ2-1 TRBD2 TRBV11-2 TGTGCCAGCAAAAAGGGGACTAGCGGCAACAATGAGCAGTTCTTC CASKKGTSGNNEQFF
once TRBJ2-7 TRBD2 TRBV7-2 TGTGCCAGCAGCCACGGGGGGACTAGCGGGACCCACGAGCAGTACTTC CASSHGGTSGTHEQYF
- TRBJ2-7 - TRBV11-2 TGTGCCAGCAGCTTAGCCGGCATCTACGAGCAGTACTTC CASSLAGIYEQYF
- TRBJ1-2 - TRBV5-1 TGCGCCAGCAGCTTGCACCAACAGATCCCCTATGGCTACACCTTC CASSLHQQIPYGYTF
- TRBJ1-4 - TRBV19 TGTGCCAGTAGTATGGGCATTGGTGGCGAAAAACTGTTTTTT CASSMGIGGEKLFF
few TRBJ2-1 - TRBV11-3 TGTGCCAGCAGTTCCGGGACCAACAACGGGGCCAATGAGCAGTTCTTC CASSSGTNNGANEQFF